This TCR beta chain was sequenced in a study of blood T cell repertoires in COVID-19. Here immunoSEQ multiplex PCR was the method, and the copy in TCRdb shows in-frame clones only, minus some. Of some 70,000 clones in the sample, roughly 76% are singletons; the top ten hold 20%. V dropped 4 bases and J dropped 6 bases, with 13 bases sitting between them. Germline V gene lookup returns CDR1 SNHLY and CDR2 FYNNEI. This CDR3 has 13 residues. Material: peripheral blood. V is TRBV2 and J is TRBJ2-7, with D possibly TRBD1 on 6 matching bases. The receptor was derived from a woman in her sixties or seventies with acute or convalescent COVID-19. The CDR3 DNA follows: TGTGCCAGCAGTGGCCCCCCAGGGGCCGAGCAGTACTTC. Its translation: CASSGPPGAEQYF.